The rows below give T cell receptor beta chains drawn from one sample of a study of blood T cell repertoires in COVID-19. The method was immunoSEQ multiplex PCR; TCRdb's version includes in-frame clones alone and lacks a portion of them. The table includes 250,000 to 400,000 clones, roughly 88% detected once. Material: peripheral blood. Receptors were obtained from a woman aged 25 to 45 with COVID-19, enrolled during active disease. The CDR3 runs from the conserved cysteine through the conserved F or W. Each record gives: clone size, D gene, J gene, V gene, CDR3 DNA, CDR3 protein. A D gene is named only where the DNA matches it firmly. Some rows mark clone size as missing; the rest say once, few, many or name a class of expanded clone.

once	NA	TRBJ1-4	TRBV3-1/TRBV3-2	TGTGCCAGCAGCCAAGATAGGGCCCGGGGGGAAAAACTGTTTTTT	CASSQDRARGEKLFF
NA	NA	TRBJ1-1	TRBV19	TGTGCCAGTAGTCCCCCGGGGGTAGAAGCTTTCTTT	CASSPPGVEAFF
NA	TRBD1	TRBJ1-2	TRBV3-1/TRBV3-2	TGTGCCAGCAGCCAAGTAACCGGGACAGGGGTTGCTGCCTTC	CASSQVTGTGVAAF
NA	TRBD1	TRBJ2-7	TRBV29-1	TGCAGCGTTTTAACAGGGGATACCTACGAGCAGTACTTC	CSVLTGDTYEQYF
NA	NA	TRBJ1-4	TRBV30	TGTGCCTGGAGTCGTATTACTAATGAAAAACTGTTTTTT	CAWSRITNEKLFF
NA	NA	TRBJ1-1	TRBV4-2	TGTGCCAGCAGCCAAGATGGGGTTTGGGGGGAGCCTGAAGCTTTCTTT	CASSQDGVWGEPEAFF
NA	TRBD2	TRBJ2-7	TRBV20-1	TGCAGTGCTAGTGGACTAGCGGGCTACGAGCAGTACTTC	CSASGLAGYEQYF
NA	NA	TRBJ1-1	TRBV19	TGTGCCAGTAGTACCCAGGGAGGAAACACTGAAGCTTTCTTT	CASSTQGGNTEAFF
few	TRBD1	TRBJ2-7	TRBV18	TGTGCCAGCTCACCGTTGGGACAGGGCCCCTACGAGCAGTACTTC	CASSPLGQGPYEQYF
NA	NA	TRBJ2-3	TRBV7-6	TGTGCCAGCAGCTTAGCCGGGATAACAGATACGCAGTATTTT	CASSLAGITDTQYF
NA	TRBD1	TRBJ2-2	TRBV6-2/TRBV6-3	TGTGCCAGCAGTTACTCGACAGGGAGTTCGGACACCGGGGAGCTGTTTTTT	CASSYSTGSSDTGELFF
NA	NA	TRBJ1-1	TRBV25-1	TGTGCCAGCAGTGATGGGGGCCCTGAAGCTTTCTTT	CASSDGGPEAFF
NA	NA	TRBJ1-2	TRBV15	TGTGCCACCAGTCCTTCCGCGGGGGTTGGCTACACCTTC	CATSPSAGVGYTF
NA	TRBD1	TRBJ1-1	TRBV5-4	TGTGCCAGCAGCTTGGGGGACAGAGGCACTGAAGCTTTCTTT	CASSLGDRGTEAFF
NA	TRBD2	TRBJ2-3	TRBV5-1	TGCGCCAGCAGCTTGGAGGCTAGCGGTAGCACAGATACGCAGTATTTT	CASSLEASGSTDTQYF
NA	TRBD1	TRBJ2-3	TRBV24-1	TGTGCCACCAGTGATTCGGGACAGGGGCCGGCAGATACGCAGTATTTT	CATSDSGQGPADTQYF
once	NA	TRBJ2-7	TRBV7-2	TGTGCCAGCAGCTTTAGAGACTACCAGTCCTACGAGCAGTACTTC	CASSFRDYQSYEQYF
few	NA	TRBJ1-2	TRBV28	TGTGCCAGCAGTTTAGTGCAGGGCCTGTTTGGCTACACCTTC	CASSLVQGLFGYTF
NA	NA	TRBJ1-1	TRBV6-6	TGTGCCAGCAGTCTTGGACGGGGAGGAGACACTGAAGCTTTCTTT	CASSLGRGGDTEAFF
NA	NA	TRBJ2-7	TRBV11-3	TGTGCCAGCAGCTTATCTCCAACTAGCCCCTCCTACGAGCAGTACTTC	CASSLSPTSPSYEQYF
NA	NA	TRBJ2-1	TRBV29-1	TGCAGCGAAGCAGCACAGGGGACTTCATACAATGAGCAGTTCTTC	CSEAAQGTSYNEQFF
NA	TRBD1	TRBJ1-5	TRBV28	TGTGCCAGCAGCCCGACGGGACAGGGGGCCAGACAGCCCCAGCATTTT	CASSPTGQGARQPQHF
NA	TRBD1	TRBJ2-7	TRBV27	TGTGCCAGCAGTTTTGGACAGGGGGCATCCTACGAGCAGTACTTC	CASSFGQGASYEQYF
NA	TRBD1	TRBJ1-2	TRBV15	TGTGCCACCAGCAGAGCTGGCGGCCGGGACAGGGGGCGCGGCTACACCTTC	CATSRAGGRDRGRGYTF
NA	TRBD2	TRBJ2-3	TRBV6-1	TGTGCCAGCAGTGAAGCGATACCGGGACTATGGGGGACAGATACGCAGTATTTT	CASSEAIPGLWGTDTQYF
NA	NA	TRBJ2-2	TRBV6-6	TGTGCCAGCAGTTACGGCAAGGGGACGAACACCGGGGAGCTGTTTTTT	CASSYGKGTNTGELFF
NA	TRBD2	TRBJ2-3	TRBV30	TGTGCCTGGAGTGTCGGTAGCGGGGGGCTAGATACGCAGTATTTT	CAWSVGSGGLDTQYF
once	NA	TRBJ1-5	TRBV10-3	TGTGCCATCAGTGAAGGACAAAGGAACAATCAGCCCCAGCATTTT	CAISEGQRNNQPQHF
NA	NA	TRBJ2-3	TRBV30	TGTGCCTGGAGTTCTGTTACATATACGCAGTATTTT	CAWSSVTYTQYF
NA	TRBD1	TRBJ1-4	TRBV27	TGTGCCAGCAGTTTAGGGTTACAGGGGATACCAACTAATGAAAAACTGTTTTTT	CASSLGLQGIPTNEKLFF
NA	NA	TRBJ1-5	TRBV2	TGTGCCAGCGAGAGTCCATATAGCAATCAGCCCCAGCATTTT	CASESPYSNQPQHF
NA	TRBD1	TRBJ1-4	TRBV23-1	TGCGCCAGCAGTCCCTCGGACAGGGGGGCTAATGAAAAACTGTTTTTT	CASSPSDRGANEKLFF
NA	NA	TRBJ2-3	TRBV14	TGTGCCAGCAGCCAAGACTTCGGGGCAGATACGCAGTATTTT	CASSQDFGADTQYF
once	NA	TRBJ2-5	TRBV19	TGTGCCAGTAGCCTCGGCCCCCCCGGGGAGACCCAGTACTTC	CASSLGPPGETQYF
NA	NA	TRBJ2-7	TRBV18	TGTGCCAGCTCACCATCTCGGGACTCAAACGAGCAGTACTTC	CASSPSRDSNEQYF
NA	NA	TRBJ1-5	TRBV10-2	TGCGCCAGCAGTGAAGGAGGTCTTCAGCCCCAGCATTTT	CASSEGGLQPQHF
few	TRBD2	TRBJ2-1	TRBV30	TGTGCCTGGAGTCTATCTAGCGGATACAATGAGCAGTTCTTC	CAWSLSSGYNEQFF
NA	NA	TRBJ1-2	TRBV19	TGTGCCAGTAGTCCGCCGGGGGGGAACTATGGCTACACCTTC	CASSPPGGNYGYTF
NA	NA	TRBJ1-6	TRBV27	TGTGCCAGCAGTTTGGGCGGGGGTGGATCACCCCTCCACTTT	CASSLGGGGSPLHF
NA	NA	TRBJ1-2	TRBV7-3	TGTGCCAGCAGCCTCGACAGAGGAATCGGCTACACCTTC	CASSLDRGIGYTF
NA	TRBD2	TRBJ2-7	TRBV7-2	TGTGCCAGCAGCCCCCGGACTAGCGGGAGTTGGTACGAGCAGTACTTC	CASSPRTSGSWYEQYF
NA	NA	TRBJ1-6	TRBV30	TGTGCCTGGAGTGTTGTACAGGGAGAATCACCCCTCCACTTT	CAWSVVQGESPLHF
NA	TRBD1	TRBJ1-5	TRBV27	TGTGCCAGCAGTTTAAGTGGGACAGAGAATCAGCCCCAGCATTTT	CASSLSGTENQPQHF
NA	TRBD1	TRBJ1-2	TRBV5-1	TGCGCCAGCAGCTCATCACAGGGGCTGGACTACACCTTC	CASSSSQGLDYTF
NA	TRBD2	TRBJ2-3	TRBV19	TGTGCCAGTAGTATACTAGCGGCCAGCACAGATACGCAGTATTTT	CASSILAASTDTQYF
NA	TRBD2	TRBJ2-1	TRBV11-3	TGTGCCAGCAGCTCGGGACTAGCGGGAATTAATGAGCAGTTCTTC	CASSSGLAGINEQFF
NA	NA	TRBJ2-2	TRBV19	TGTGCCAGTAGTATTTTCACAGGTGGGAACACCGGGGAGCTGTTTTTT	CASSIFTGGNTGELFF
NA	TRBD2	TRBJ2-7	TRBV11-2	TGTGCCAGCAGCTTAGGGGGTATGGTGGGACTAGCGGGAGGCGAGCAGTACTTC	CASSLGGMVGLAGGEQYF
NA	TRBD2	TRBJ2-1	TRBV11-1	TGTGCCAGCAGCAGACTAGCGGGGGCTTCCTACAATGAGCAGTTCTTC	CASSRLAGASYNEQFF
NA	NA	TRBJ1-6	TRBV3-1/TRBV3-2	TGTGCCAGCAGCCTCGGGACAAGTAATTCACCCCTCCACTTT	CASSLGTSNSPLHF
NA	TRBD2	TRBJ2-5	TRBV4-1	TGCGCCAGCAGCCGGGGGACTAGCGGGGAGACCCAGTACTTC	CASSRGTSGETQYF
NA	NA	TRBJ2-5	TRBV7-2	TGTGCCAGCAGCTTAGGGGGCGGGAAGGTTTGGGAGACCCAGTACTTC	CASSLGGGKVWETQYF
NA	NA	TRBJ1-5	TRBV7-8	TGTGCCAGCAGCGGGATAGGAGGGAACAATCAGCCCCAGCATTTT	CASSGIGGNNQPQHF
once	NA	TRBJ2-3	TRBV5-6	TGTGCCAGCAGCTTGGTGGGGGCGAGCACAGATACGCAGTATTTT	CASSLVGASTDTQYF
NA	TRBD1	TRBJ1-1	TRBV2	TGTGCCAGCAGTAGACAGGGGGCGAACACTGAAGCTTTCTTT	CASSRQGANTEAFF
NA	NA	TRBJ1-2	TRBV6-6	TGTGCCAGCAGTTACCGAAATTCGGGAGATAACTATGGCTACACCTTC	CASSYRNSGDNYGYTF
once	TRBD1	TRBJ1-4	TRBV2	TGTGCCAGCAGGGGCAGGACAGGGGGGAAATATTCAACTAATGAAAAACTGTTTTTT	CASRGRTGGKYSTNEKLFF
once	TRBD1	TRBJ1-5	TRBV2	TGTGCCAGCAGTCCGGGACAGGGCAATCAGCCCCAGCATTTT	CASSPGQGNQPQHF
NA	TRBD1	TRBJ2-7	TRBV7-8	TGTGCCAGCAGCAGGGACAGGGATTTCTCCTACGAGCAGTACTTC	CASSRDRDFSYEQYF
few	TRBD2	TRBJ2-1	TRBV6-4	TGTGCCAGCAGTGACAGGGGGGTAGCGGGAGGTTCCTACAATGAGCAGTTCTTC	CASSDRGVAGGSYNEQFF